This TCR beta chain was observed in a study of OX40 agonist ivuxolimab in advanced cancers. General study findings and limits: On average, a greater number of expanded clones characterised CD8+ T cells relative to CD4+. Circulating CD4+ and CD8+ T cells showed clonal expansion by week 6 at 0.1 to 3.0 mg/kg. Not determined was the antigen specificity of the expanded peripheral T cells.

Clones were read by immunoSEQ multiplex PCR, and TCRdb kept only the in-frame ones, dropping some. The repertoire consists of under 30,000 clones, with approximately 84% occurring once and the leading ten covering 25% to 30%. Worth noting for this clone: Its antigen is unidentified.

Peripheral blood came from all dose cohorts at three timepoints. This CDR3 spans 12 amino acids. The ends were cut back, 3 bases at V and 7 bases at J, with 7 bases in the middle. Germline loops: CDR1 MGHRA, CDR2 YSYEKL. The material sequenced was CD4+ or CD8+ T cells sorted from blood, taken in a trial of the OX40 agonist ivuxolimab. This receptor was taken from an adult with an advanced solid tumor such as melanoma, head and neck, liver or kidney cancer. The genes are TRBV4-1 and TRBJ1-3; D unresolved. The CDR3 spells CASSHHLNTIYF. CDR3 coding DNA: TGCGCCAGCAGCCACCATTTGAACACCATATATTTT.